This entry features one T cell receptor (beta chain) sequence. Its antigen is undetermined. This entry is derived from a study of cytomegalovirus exposure and HLA in healthy donors. Study results and limitations: Presence/absence analyses rested on an assumption that sequencing depth was roughly uniform across donors.

Researchers ran the PCR with 60 Vbeta and 13 Jbeta primers. Libraries were prepared by immunoSEQ multiplex PCR; TCRdb keeps only in-frame clonotypes and omits some of them. The sample lists about 130,000 clones; 73% were seen once. Deletions cut 4 bases from V and 1 base from J, with 9 bases between. This CDR3 contains 15 residues. Germline V lookup: CDR1 SGHDT, CDR2 YYEEEE. The genes are TRBV5-6 and TRBJ2-6, with D tentatively TRBD2 (6 bases). Sequencing was performed on PBMCs. The source of this sequence is a man between 60 and 70 years old in good health and CMV-seropositive. CDR3 amino acids: CASSLGRSGANVLTF. In DNA, the CDR3 is TGTGCCAGCAGCCTAGGGAGGTCTGGGGCCAACGTCCTGACTTTC.